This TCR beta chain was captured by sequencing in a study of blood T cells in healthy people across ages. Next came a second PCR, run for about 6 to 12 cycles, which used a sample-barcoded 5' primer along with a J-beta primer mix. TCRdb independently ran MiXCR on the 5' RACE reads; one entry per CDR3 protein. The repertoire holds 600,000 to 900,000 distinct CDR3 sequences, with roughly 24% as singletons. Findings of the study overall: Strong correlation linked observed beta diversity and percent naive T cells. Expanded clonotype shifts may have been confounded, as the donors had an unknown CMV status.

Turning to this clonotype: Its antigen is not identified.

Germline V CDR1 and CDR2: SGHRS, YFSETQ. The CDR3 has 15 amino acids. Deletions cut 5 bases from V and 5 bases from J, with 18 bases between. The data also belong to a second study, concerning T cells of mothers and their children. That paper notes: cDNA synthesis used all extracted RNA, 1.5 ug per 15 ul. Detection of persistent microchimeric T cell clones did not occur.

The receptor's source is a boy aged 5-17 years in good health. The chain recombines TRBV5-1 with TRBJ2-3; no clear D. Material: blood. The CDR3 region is CASRRTGWSKDTQYF. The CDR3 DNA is TGCGCCAGCAGGCGTACGGGCTGGTCTAAAGATACGCAGTATTTT.